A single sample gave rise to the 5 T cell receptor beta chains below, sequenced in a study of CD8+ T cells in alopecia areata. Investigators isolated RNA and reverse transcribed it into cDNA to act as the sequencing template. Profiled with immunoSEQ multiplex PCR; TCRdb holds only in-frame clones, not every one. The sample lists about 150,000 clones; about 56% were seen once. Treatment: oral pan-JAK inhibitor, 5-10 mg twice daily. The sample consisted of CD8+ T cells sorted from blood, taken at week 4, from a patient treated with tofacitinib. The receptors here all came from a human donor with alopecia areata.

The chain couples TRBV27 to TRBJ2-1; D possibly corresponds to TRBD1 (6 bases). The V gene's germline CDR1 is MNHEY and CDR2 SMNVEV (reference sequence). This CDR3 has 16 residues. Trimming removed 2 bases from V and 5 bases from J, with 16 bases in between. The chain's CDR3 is CASSLGTLALNNEQFF. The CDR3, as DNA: TGTGCCAGCAGTTTAGGGACACTGGCCCTAAACAATGAGCAGTTCTTC.

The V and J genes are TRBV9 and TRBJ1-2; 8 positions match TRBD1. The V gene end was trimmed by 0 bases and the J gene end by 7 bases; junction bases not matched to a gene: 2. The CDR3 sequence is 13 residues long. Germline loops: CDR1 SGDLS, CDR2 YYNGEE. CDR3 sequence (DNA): TGTGCCAGCAGCGTAGTGGACAGGGTTGGCTACACCTTC. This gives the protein CASSVVDRVGYTF.

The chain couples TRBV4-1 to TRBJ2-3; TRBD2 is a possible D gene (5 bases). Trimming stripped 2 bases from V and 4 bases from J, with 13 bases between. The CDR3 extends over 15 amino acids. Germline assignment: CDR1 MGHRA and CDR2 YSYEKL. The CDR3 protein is CASSQKSDGADTQYF. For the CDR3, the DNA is TGCGCCAGCAGCCAAAAGAGCGACGGGGCAGATACGCAGTATTTT.

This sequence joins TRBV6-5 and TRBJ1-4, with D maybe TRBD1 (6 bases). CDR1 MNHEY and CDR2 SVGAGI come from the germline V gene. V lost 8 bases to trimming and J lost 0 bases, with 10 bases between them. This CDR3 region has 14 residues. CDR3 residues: CASGDITTNEKLFF. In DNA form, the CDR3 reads TGTGCCAGCGGGGACATAACAACTAATGAAAAACTGTTTTTT.

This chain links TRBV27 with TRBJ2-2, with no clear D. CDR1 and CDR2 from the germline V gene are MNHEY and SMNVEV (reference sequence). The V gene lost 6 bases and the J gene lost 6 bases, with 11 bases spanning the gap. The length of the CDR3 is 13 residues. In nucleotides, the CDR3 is TGTGCCAGCAGCCTGGCGTTGGCCGGGGAGCTGTTTTTT. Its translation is CASSLALAGELFF.